This TCR beta chain was obtained from a study of cytomegalovirus exposure and HLA in healthy donors. Study results and limitations: As a later analysis revealed, the rate of TCR association differed by HLA locus, with DRB1 most and HLA-C fewest. With later analysis, a missense DCLRE1C variant became linked to TCR beta V- and J-gene trimming.

Trimming stripped 0 bases from V and 4 bases from J, with 15 bases between. This CDR3 has 16 amino acids. CDR1 and CDR2 from the germline V gene are SGHAT and FQNNGV. A note on this clone: Its cognate antigen is unknown.

PCR was performed using 60 Vbeta and 13 Jbeta primers. This table comes from immunoSEQ multiplex PCR, and its TCRdb copy is limited to in-frame clones, with some not included. The top ten hold over 6% of the sample, which has about 130,000 clones, around 75% seen once. The chain couples TRBV11-2 to TRBJ2-5, with D possibly matching TRBD2 (6 bases). The sequencing sample was made of PBMCs. The clonotype was recovered from a man aged 25 to 40 in good health and CMV-seronegative. DNA for the CDR3: TGTGCCAGCAGCTTAGAAGGAACGGGAGCGGGAGAGACCCAGTACTTC. It codes for CASSLEGTGAGETQYF.